The 14 T cell receptor beta chains below were found in one sample sequenced in a study of cytomegalovirus exposure and HLA in healthy donors. The PCR made use of 60 Vbeta and 13 Jbeta primers. Using immunoSEQ multiplex PCR, the repertoire was profiled, and TCRdb retains in-frame clones only, with some absent. The table has more than 95,000 clones, 75% to 80% seen once. Sample: PBMCs. These receptor sequences come from a man aged 60 to 69 in good health and CMV-seropositive.

The V call is TRBV19, the J call TRBJ1-5; TRBD1 agrees at 10 bases. The CDR3 runs to 13 residues. Looked up from germline, CDR1 is LNHDA and CDR2 is SQIVND (reference sequence). The V and J ends lost 6 bases and 6 bases, in that order; junction bases with no gene match: 2. The CDR3 nucleotides read TGTGCCAGTAGCGGGACAGGGGTTCAGCCCCAGCATTTT. The encoded protein is CASSGTGVQPQHF.

The rearrangement links TRBV6-6 to TRBJ2-2, with unresolved D. Per the germline V gene, CDR1 is MNHNY and CDR2 is SVGAGI (reference sequence). V was cut by 0 bases and J by 3 bases, with 5 bases left in between. This CDR3 is built from 14 residues. The CDR3 protein is CASSYSPDTGELFF. The CDR3 DNA reads TGTGCCAGCAGTTACTCACCGGACACCGGGGAGCTGTTTTTT.

The rearrangement links TRBV2 to TRBJ2-5; 12 bases are shared with TRBD2. J was trimmed by 5 bases and V by 4 bases; bases with no gene match: 14. The CDR3 is 18 amino acids. CDR1 is SNHLY, CDR2 FYNNEI, per germline. The CDR3 region is CASSGLAGGPTAGETQYF. Here the CDR3 DNA reads TGTGCCAGCAGTGGGCTAGCGGGGGGGCCGACGGCCGGGGAGACCCAGTACTTC.

The J gene is TRBJ2-7, the V gene TRBV7-2; TRBD2 aligns across 12 bases. The V and J ends lost 11 bases and 0 bases, in that order; junction bases with no gene match: 8. CDR3 length: 15 residues. Germline V lookup: CDR1 SGHTA, CDR2 FQGNSA. The CDR3 is CAGSSGGDSSYEQYF. The CDR3 nucleotides read TGTGCCGGCTCTAGCGGGGGGGACAGCTCCTACGAGCAGTACTTC. Drawing the rest from reference TRBV7-2 and TRBJ2-7, the complete variable domain is GAGVSQSPSNKVTEKGKDVELRCDPISGHTALYWYRQSLGQGLEFLIYFQGNSAPDKSGLPSDRFSAERTGGSVSTLTIQRTQQEDSAVYLCAGSSGGDSSYEQYFGPGTRLTVT.

CDR3 protein: CASNNRPRETQYF. In DNA, the CDR3 is TGTGCCAGTAACAACAGGCCTCGGGAGACCCAGTACTTC. The chain links TRBV19 to TRBJ2-5; TRBD1 might be the D (5 bases). The CDR3 runs to 13 residues. V was pared by 7 bases and J by 5 bases, with 14 bases between. Germline V lookup: CDR1 LNHDA, CDR2 SQIVND (reference sequence).

V usage is TRBV2 and J usage is TRBJ2-7; weak D call: TRBD1 (7 bases). The germline CDR1 and CDR2 sequences are SNHLY and FYNNEI. The CDR3 covers 15 residues. V was trimmed by 4 bases and J by 0 bases, leaving 13 bases between them. The CDR3 loop is CASSVQGGPSYEQYF. CDR3 bases: TGTGCCAGCAGTGTCCAGGGGGGCCCCTCCTACGAGCAGTACTTC. Drawing the rest from reference TRBV2 and TRBJ2-7, the complete variable domain is EPEVTQTPSHQVTQMGQEVILRCVPISNHLYFYWYRQILGQKVEFLVSFYNNEISEKSEIFDDQFSVERPDGSNFTLKIRSTKLEDSAMYFCASSVQGGPSYEQYFGPGTRLTVT.

This chain's CDR3 is CASSYYRGETQYF. The DNA for the CDR3 is TGTGCCAGCAGTTATTACAGGGGCGAGACCCAGTACTTC. This chain connects TRBV6-5 to TRBJ2-5; 7 bases line up with TRBD1. The J segment lost 5 bases and the V segment lost 3 bases, leaving 3 bases of the junction unmatched. Germline loops: CDR1 MNHEY, CDR2 SVGAGI. CDR3 length: 13 residues.

This clone was seen more than once but under ten times. The chain couples TRBV5-6 to TRBJ1-2; D may be TRBD1 (6 bases). The CDR3 has 12 amino acids. Germline CDR1 is SGHDT and CDR2 is YYEEEE. V was shortened by 0 bases and J by 8 bases, with 8 bases between the two germline ends. The CDR3 reads CASSLDRAGYTF. The CDR3 nucleotides are TGTGCCAGCAGCTTGGACAGGGCGGGCTACACCTTC.

This clone was observed a handful of times. The CDR3 region has the DNA TGTGCCAGTAGTCCACCACAGGGAAGGTACCACCTCTCTGGAAACACCATATATTTT. It yields the protein CASSPPQGRYHLSGNTIYF. The chain has TRBV19 and TRBJ1-3, with D possibly being TRBD1 (6 bases). The CDR3 totals 19 residues. The germline V gene has CDR1 LNHDA and CDR2 SQIVND (reference sequence). V was clipped by 5 bases and J by 0 bases, with 23 bases between them.

V and J are TRBV7-7 and TRBJ2-2; 7 bases are a match to TRBD1. The CDR3 sequence is 15 residues long. In germline, CDR1 is SSHAT, CDR2 FNYEAQ (reference sequence). V dropped 2 bases and J dropped 1; count of bases not matched to a gene: 1. CDR3 nucleotide sequence: TGTGCCAGCAGCTTACGACAGGGGAACACCGGGGAGCTGTTTTTT. This translates into CASSLRQGNTGELFF.

This clone was detected once. The rearrangement links TRBV7-9 to TRBJ1-4; TRBD1 matches at 7 bases. The CDR3 has 15 residues. The V segment lost 5 bases and the J segment 5 bases; nucleotides outside the gene matches: 8. CDR1 SEHNR and CDR2 FQNEAQ come from the germline V gene (reference sequence). The CDR3 DNA is TGTGCCAGCAGCATGGGGGACAGCAAAAATGAAAAACTGTTTTTT. Protein sequence: CASSMGDSKNEKLFF.

This clone was picked up a small number of times. The rearrangement uses TRBV7-6 and TRBJ2-1; TRBD1 aligns across 9 bases. CDR1 is SGHVS, CDR2 FNYEAQ, per germline. After removal of 4 bases from V and 10 bases from J, the junction contained 11 bases not matched to a gene. This CDR3 region has 15 residues. The CDR3 bases are TGTGCCAGCAGCTCCTTAAGGACAGGGGAAGGCGAGCAGTTCTTC. Protein: CASSSLRTGEGEQFF. The full variable domain, its missing parts supplied by reference TRBV7-6 and TRBJ2-1, is GAGVSQSPRYKVTKRGQDVALRCDPISGHVSLYWYRQALGQGPEFLTYFNYEAQQDKSGLPNDRFSAERPEGSISTLTIQRTEQRDSAMYRCASSSLRTGEGEQFFGPGTRLTVL.

This clone showed up just a few times. This chain's CDR3 is CASSERGATDTQYF. The CDR3 DNA is TGTGCCAGCTCCGAGCGGGGGGCGACAGATACGCAGTATTTT. The rearrangement joins TRBV6-4 to TRBJ2-3, with TRBD2 identical over 9 bases. Germline trimming cut 8 bases from V and 3 bases from J; bases unmatched to any gene: 6. Germline V gene lookup returns CDR1 MRHNA and CDR2 SNTAGT. The CDR3 spans 14 residues.

This chain uses TRBV5-5 with TRBJ2-7; no clear D. Germline values: CDR1 SGHKS, CDR2 YYEKEE (reference sequence). V gave up 6 bases and J gave up 0 bases, with 10 bases separating them. This CDR3 spans 13 amino acids. The CDR3 region has the DNA TGTGCCAGCACAGACACGTTCTCCTACGAGCAGTACTTC. It yields the protein CASTDTFSYEQYF.